Reported below is one T cell receptor beta chain. Data came from immunoSEQ multiplex PCR; TCRdb stores just in-frame clones and leaves some out. The sample holds about 130,000 clones; approximately 82% are singletons and the top ten take approximately 12%. This specimen belongs to a study of blood T cell repertoires in COVID-19. Germline CDR1 is MGHDK and CDR2 is SYGVNS. This CDR3 spans 18 amino acids. The ends lost 1 base at V and 3 bases at J; junction bases unmatched: 14. Sample: peripheral blood. The chain carries TRBV25-1 and TRBJ1-2; 7 bases map to TRBD1. The receptor's source is a man aged 55 to 70 with acute or convalescent COVID-19. Here the CDR3 reads CASSESANTIQGDYGYTF. The CDR3 DNA sequence: TGTGCCAGCAGTGAATCGGCCAACACCATCCAGGGGGACTATGGCTACACCTTC.